This TCR beta chain is drawn from a study of memory CD4+ T cells and cytomegalovirus serostatus. Study findings and constraints: A US-trained random forest predicted CMV serostatus with median AUC about 0.92. About two fifths of the roughly 150 known CMV-associated TCRbeta sequences appeared in CD4+ memory.

V trimming: 6 bases; J trimming: 3 bases; junction bases outside the gene matches: 5. The CDR3 is 14 amino acids. The germline V gene encodes CDR1 LNHDA and CDR2 SQIVND (reference sequence). Single viable CD3+CD4+CD8-CD45RO+ cells were sorted as the memory CD4+ T cells. CD4+ T cells were isolated by positive magnetic selection. Only in-frame clones appear in the TCRdb table, and some are missing; sequencing was by immunoSEQ multiplex PCR. The sample lists 30,000 to 45,000 clones, 79% seen once, with approximately 5% in the top ten. As for this clone: Its cognate antigen is unknown.

Sequencing used memory CD4+ T cells from blood. The chain has TRBV19 and TRBJ1-1, with 9 nucleotides matching TRBD1. The sequence derives from an adult in good health and CMV-seropositive. The CDR3 loop is CASSERTGDTEAFF. The CDR3 bases are TGTGCCAGTAGCGAGAGGACAGGGGACACTGAAGCTTTCTTT.